This T cell receptor (beta chain) comes out of a study of blood T cells in healthy people across ages. CDR3 size: 13 residues. Trimming pared 0 bases from V and 6 bases from J, leaving 7 bases between. Germline values: CDR1 SGHRS, CDR2 YFSETQ. Combining a sample-barcoded 5' primer with a J-beta primer mix, a second PCR ran for about 6 to 12 cycles. TCRdb independently ran MiXCR on the 5' RACE reads; one entry per CDR3 protein. The sample has nearly 1 million distinct CDR3 sequences, around 54% seen once. The clonotype was recovered from a woman aged 55-69 years in good health. The source material was blood. The chain is built from TRBV5-1 and TRBJ1-5, with D maybe TRBD1 (5 bases). CDR3 DNA sequence: TGCGCCAGCAGCTTGGAAGGGGCTCAGCCCCAGCATTTT. It specifies CASSLEGAQPQHF.